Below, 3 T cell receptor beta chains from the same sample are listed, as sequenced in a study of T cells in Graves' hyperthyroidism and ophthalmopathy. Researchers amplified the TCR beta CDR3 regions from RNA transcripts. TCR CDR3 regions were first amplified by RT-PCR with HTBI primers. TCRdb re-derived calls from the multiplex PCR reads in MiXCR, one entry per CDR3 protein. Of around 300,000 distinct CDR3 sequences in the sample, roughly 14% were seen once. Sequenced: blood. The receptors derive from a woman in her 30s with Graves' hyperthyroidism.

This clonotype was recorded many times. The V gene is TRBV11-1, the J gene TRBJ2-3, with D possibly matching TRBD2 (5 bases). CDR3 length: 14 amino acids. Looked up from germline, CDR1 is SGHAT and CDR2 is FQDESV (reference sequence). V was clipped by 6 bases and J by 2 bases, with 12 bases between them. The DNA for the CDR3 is TGTGCCAGCAGTTCAGCGGAGGCCACAGATACGCAGTATTTT. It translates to CASSSAEATDTQYF. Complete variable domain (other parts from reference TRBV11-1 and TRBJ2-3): EAEVAQSPRYKITEKSQAVAFWCDPISGHATLYWYRQILGQGPELLVQFQDESVVDDSQLPKDRFSAERLKGVDSTLKIQPAELGDSAMYLCASSSAEATDTQYFGPGTRLTVL.

The CDR3 region is CASSVLGPDTQYF. CDR3 DNA sequence: TGCGCCAGCAGTGTCCTGGGGCCGGATACGCAGTATTTT. The rearrangement uses TRBV10-1 and TRBJ2-3, with D possibly matching TRBD1 (5 bases). Germline-derived CDR1 and CDR2 are WNHNN and SYGVQD (reference sequence). The CDR3 length is 13 residues. V was trimmed by 4 bases and J by 6 bases, leaving 11 bases between them.

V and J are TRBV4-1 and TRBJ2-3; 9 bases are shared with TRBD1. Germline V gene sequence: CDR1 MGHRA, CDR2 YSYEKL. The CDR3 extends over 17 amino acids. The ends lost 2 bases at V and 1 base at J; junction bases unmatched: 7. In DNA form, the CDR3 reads TGCGCCAGCAGCCAACCGAAACAGGGGGCCCGCACAGATACGCAGTATTTT. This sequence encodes CASSQPKQGARTDTQYF.